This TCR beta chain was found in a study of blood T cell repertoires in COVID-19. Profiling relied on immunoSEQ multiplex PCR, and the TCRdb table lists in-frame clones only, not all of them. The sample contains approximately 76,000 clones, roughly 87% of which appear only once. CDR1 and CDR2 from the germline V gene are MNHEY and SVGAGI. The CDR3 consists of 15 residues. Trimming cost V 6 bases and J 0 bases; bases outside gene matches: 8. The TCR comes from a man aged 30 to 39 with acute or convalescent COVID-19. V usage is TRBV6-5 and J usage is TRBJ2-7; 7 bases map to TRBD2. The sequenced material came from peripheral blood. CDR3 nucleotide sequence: TGTGCCAGCAGCAAAACTAGCGAGAGCTCCTACGAGCAGTACTTC. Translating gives CASSKTSESSYEQYF.